Given below is one T cell receptor beta chain in context. The clone's antigen remains unknown. No base qualities exist here, and no much larger clone lies one base off it. From the cysteine up to the phenylalanine, the CDR3 has a length of 16 residues. Here the CDR3 DNA is all that survives: 48 bases in frame from base 1. Here V drops 4 bases and J drops 4 bases, and the junction holds 12 bases not matched to any gene. The germline V gene encodes CDR1 MNHEY and CDR2 SMNVEV (reference sequence). This sample was taken from a study of molecular identifiers for immune sequencing clone quantification (dated by TCRdb to between 2018 and 2020). Background on the whole study: For a replicate experiment, the RNA from either approximately 20,000 or 100,000 naive CD8 T cells was divided into five aliquots, and four of those aliquots went on to sequencing. This methods study benchmarked molecular-identifier clustering-based TCR repertoire sequencing (MIDCIRS) and TCR RNA copy counting, using CD8 T cells to do so. Results the study describes overall, beyond this receptor: The naive libraries included spiked-in Jurkat TCR RNA (around 10 copies' worth), and this RNA is not part of the donor repertoire. Identical TCR molecules sharing a barcode could cause highly expanded clone sizes to be underestimated. When barcode sub-clustering was omitted, TCR diversity was inflated by chimeric consensus sequences, with chimeras reaching as high as 47%. A single cell's worth of spiked-in Jurkat TCR RNA was reported detectable even among 850,000 to 1,000,000 naive CD8 T cells. In CMV-specific effector cells, clones with more than 20 RNA copies contained over 98% of molecules, whereas in naive cells such clones contained under 1% of molecules. Modeling indicated 2.5 to 3.5 TCR RNA copies recovered per cell, compared with roughly 10 by digital PCR, which implies a capture efficiency of approximately 30%.

Libraries of naive CD8 T cells were generated from roughly 20,000 to 1,000,000 sorted cells, with 10%, 30% or 50% of the purified RNA used. Naive CD8 T cells were FACS-sorted as CD8+CD4-CCR7+CD45RA+ on a BD FACSAria II into RLT Plus buffer. Under 11 TCR copies' worth of Jurkat RNA were spiked into about 19,000-1,100,000 naive CD8 T cell samples to test detection sensitivity. CD8 T cells were enriched with RosetteSep CD8+ T Cell Enrichment Cocktail and Ficoll-Paque, followed by ACK red cell lysis. Libraries came from PCR. Sequencing was carried out with a NextSeq 500. Preparation of bulk TCR libraries followed a previously described approach, with the TCR primers listed in Table S5. Purification of total RNA was performed with the Qiagen AllPrep DNA/RNA kit. Reads from multiple sequencing runs of the same library were pooled before analysis. The original methods were these. Reads were retained only if an exact TCR constant sequence was present, and the retained reads were trimmed to 150 nt and grouped according to their 12-nt molecular barcodes. Reads in each barcode group were sub-clustered using a 15% Levenshtein threshold, and a quality-weighted consensus sequence was built for each RNA molecule. Non-functional sequences were filtered out, along with any lower-count sequence sitting one edit away from another sequence. Barcode sub-clusters with fewer than 20% of the maximum read count were removed, based on fitting two negative binomial distributions. TCRdb trimmed public reads at Q25 via fastp, called clones via MiXCR and kept in-frame beta chains. Rows are unified per CDR3 protein, each entry keeping the most common DNA and genes. Here the V and J calls rest on TCRdb's processing, not on the authors' analysis. Here the sample has about 630,000 distinct CDR3 sequences; about 25% occur a single time. The top ten clonotypes cover 0.7% to 0.95% of the sample.

The sequence was obtained from a human donor in good health. Some libraries in this study had Jurkat cell RNA spiked in. In this chain, TRBV27 is recombined with TRBJ1-2; the central 7 bases match TRBD1. What was sequenced was naive CD8+ T cells from blood, with Jurkat cell RNA spiked in. According to the study, the label for this sample's cell subset or site signals: FACS-sorted CD8+CD4-CCR7+CD45RA+ naive T cells. The CDR3 protein: CASSYTGDLVGYGYTF. The sequenced DNA: TGTGCCAGCAGTTATACAGGGGACTTGGTGGGCTATGGCTACACCTTC.